This record covers a single T cell receptor beta chain. Sequencing used immunoSEQ multiplex PCR; TCRdb keeps in-frame clones, though not all of them. The sample records some 250,000 clones, around 90% being singletons. The sample originates from a study of blood T cell repertoires in COVID-19. Study-level background: COVID-19 samples, acute and convalescent, were from the United States, Italy and Spain.

V was clipped by 3 bases and J by 7 bases; unmatched bases: 13. CDR1 and CDR2 from the germline V gene are LNHNV and YYDKDF (reference sequence). CDR3 length: 16 residues. Material for sequencing was peripheral blood. The chain couples TRBV15 to TRBJ1-2; 8 bases line up with TRBD1. The sequence was obtained from a human donor in a cohort sampled during active COVID-19. The DNA for the CDR3 is TGTGCCACCAGCAGTGATCTTGGACAGGGTGTTCGTGGCTACACCTTC. Translation gives CATSSDLGQGVRGYTF.